This TCR beta chain was recorded in a study of control samples from healthy donors and cancer patients. Trimming took 4 bases from V and 6 from J, leaving 6 bases between them. The CDR3 contains 11 residues. Per germline, CDR1 LNHDA and CDR2 SQIVND (reference sequence). Measured with immunoSEQ multiplex PCR; TCRdb has only the in-frame clones, and not every one. The profile shows about 120,000 clones, approximately 90% of them singletons. The sample comprised blood. V gene TRBV19 combines with J gene TRBJ2-5; D is unresolved. This sequence originates from a man aged 25 to 40 in good health. The CDR3 coding sequence is TGTGCCAGTAGTAGCCACCAGACCCAGTACTTC. The encoded protein is CASSSHQTQYF. Full variable domain (remainder filled in from reference TRBV19 and TRBJ2-5): DGGITQSPKYLFRKEGQNVTLSCEQNLNHDAMYWYRQDPGQGLRLIYYSQIVNDFQKGDIAEGYSVSREKKESFPLTVTSAQKNPTAFYLCASSSHQTQYFGPGTRLLVL.